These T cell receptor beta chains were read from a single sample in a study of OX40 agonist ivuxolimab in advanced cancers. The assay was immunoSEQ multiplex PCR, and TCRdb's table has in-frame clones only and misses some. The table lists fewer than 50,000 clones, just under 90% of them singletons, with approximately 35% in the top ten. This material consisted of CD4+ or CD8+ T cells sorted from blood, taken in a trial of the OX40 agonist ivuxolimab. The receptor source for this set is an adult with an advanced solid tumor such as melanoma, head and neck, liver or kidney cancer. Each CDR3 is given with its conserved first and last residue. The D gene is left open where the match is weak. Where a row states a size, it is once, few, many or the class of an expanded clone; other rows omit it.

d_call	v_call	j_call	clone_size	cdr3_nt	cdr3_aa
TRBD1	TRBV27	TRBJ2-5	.	TGTGCCAGCAGTTTAAGGAGGCAGGGGGCGAAAGAGACCCAGTACTTC	CASSLRRQGAKETQYF
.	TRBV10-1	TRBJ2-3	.	TGCGCCAGCAGTGATCCGGCAGATACGCAGTATTTT	CASSDPADTQYF
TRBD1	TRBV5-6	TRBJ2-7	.	TGTGCCAGCAGCCTAGGGGACAGTACCTACGAGCAGTACTTC	CASSLGDSTYEQYF
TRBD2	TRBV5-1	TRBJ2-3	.	TGCGCCAGCAGGCTAGCGGGGGGACGAGCAGATACGCAGTATTTT	CASRLAGGRADTQYF
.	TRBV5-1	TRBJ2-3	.	TGCGCCAGTAAAGAGACCCTTAGTCTAGATACGCAGTATTTT	CASKETLSLDTQYF
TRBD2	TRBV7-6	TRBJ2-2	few	TGTGCCAGCAGCTTAGAGGGAGGGGCGCGCACCGGGGAGCTGTTTTTT	CASSLEGGARTGELFF
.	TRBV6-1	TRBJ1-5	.	TGTGCCAGCAGTGAATTAGGCGAGAATCAGCCCCAGCATTTT	CASSELGENQPQHF
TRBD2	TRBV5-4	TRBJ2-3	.	TGTGCCAGCAGCTTCTCTAGCGGGGTTACAGATACGCAGTATTTT	CASSFSSGVTDTQYF
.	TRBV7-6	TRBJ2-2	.	TGTGCCAGCAGCTTAATTTCGGCCGTAGAGGGGGAGCTGTTTTTT	CASSLISAVEGELFF
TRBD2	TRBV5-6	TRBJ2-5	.	TGTGCCAGCAGCTTGAAGCGGGGAAACCAAGAGACCCAGTACTTC	CASSLKRGNQETQYF
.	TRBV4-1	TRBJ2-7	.	TGCGCCAGCAGCCAACCCGGACGGTCCTACGAGCAGTACTTC	CASSQPGRSYEQYF
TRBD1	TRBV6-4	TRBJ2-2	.	TGTGCCAGTCGGGAACAGGGGGGCACCGGGGAGCTGTTTTTT	CASREQGGTGELFF
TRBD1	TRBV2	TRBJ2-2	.	TGTGCCAGCAAGACGACAGGGGGAACCGGGGAGCTGTTTTTT	CASKTTGGTGELFF
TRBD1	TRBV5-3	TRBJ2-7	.	TGTGCCAGAAGCTTCGGGACAGCCCCCTACGAGCAGTACTTC	CARSFGTAPYEQYF
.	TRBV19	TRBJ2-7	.	TGTGCCAGTAGCCCGGTGGGGCGCGTTTACGAGCAGTACTTC	CASSPVGRVYEQYF
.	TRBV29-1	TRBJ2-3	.	TGCAGCTCTGGAGGAGCTGGAGATACGCAGTATTTT	CSSGGAGDTQYF
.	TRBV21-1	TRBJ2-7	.	TGTGCCAGCAGCTCCACGGGACAGACCTCCTACGAGCAGTACTTC	CASSSTGQTSYEQYF
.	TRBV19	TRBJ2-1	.	TGTGCCACAAATGGGGGGGGGCACTACAATGAGCAGTTCTTC	CATNGGGHYNEQFF
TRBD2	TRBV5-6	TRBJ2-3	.	TGTGCCAGCAGCTCGCCGGATGAGGCGCGGGGGGGTAACACAGATACGCAGTATTTT	CASSSPDEARGGNTDTQYF
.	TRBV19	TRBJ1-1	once	TGTGCCAGTAGTTCGCTTGAAGCTTTCTTT	CASSSLEAFF
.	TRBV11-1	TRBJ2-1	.	TGTGCCAGCAGCTTAGACGGAATTGGGCTAATTGCTTACAATGAGCAGTTCTTC	CASSLDGIGLIAYNEQFF
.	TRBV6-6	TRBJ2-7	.	TGTGCCAGCAGCTCGTTGAGACAAGGGAGTCAGAGCCACTTC	CASSSLRQGSQSHF
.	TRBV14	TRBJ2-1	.	TGTGCCAGCAGCCAAGTTGGAGAGGCCTTCAATGAGCAGTTCTTC	CASSQVGEAFNEQFF
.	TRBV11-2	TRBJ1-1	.	TGTGCCAGCAGTTCTAACAGGGTCGGTTGGAGCTCTGAAGCTTTCTTT	CASSSNRVGWSSEAFF
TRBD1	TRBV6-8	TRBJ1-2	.	TGTGCCAGCAGTTACCCGACAGGGGGCTACTATGGCTACACCTTC	CASSYPTGGYYGYTF
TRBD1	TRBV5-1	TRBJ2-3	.	TGCGCCAGCAGCTTGGCCGTACAGGGGGGCACAGATACGCAGTATTTT	CASSLAVQGGTDTQYF
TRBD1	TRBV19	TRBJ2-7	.	TGTGCCAGTAGTACGCATGGACAGGAATCCTACGAGCAGTACTTC	CASSTHGQESYEQYF
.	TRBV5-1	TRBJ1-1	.	TGCGCCAGCAGCCCAGACCCCGGGACGAATGAAGCTTTCTTT	CASSPDPGTNEAFF
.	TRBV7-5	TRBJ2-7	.	TGTGCCAGAAGCCCAATACCAGGGACCCCTGACGAGCAGTACTTC	CARSPIPGTPDEQYF
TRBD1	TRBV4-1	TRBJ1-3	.	TGCGCCAGCAGCCAAGATCTGGGACAGGGAACTGGAAACACCATATATTTT	CASSQDLGQGTGNTIYF
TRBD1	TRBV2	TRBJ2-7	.	TGTGCCAGCAGTGAAAGTGGGACAGGGGGCTACCACGAGCAGTACTTC	CASSESGTGGYHEQYF
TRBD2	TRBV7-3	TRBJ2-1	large	TGTGCCAGCAGCTTAATTCAGGGCGGGGGCAATGAGCAGTTCTTC	CASSLIQGGGNEQFF
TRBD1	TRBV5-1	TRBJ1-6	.	TGCGCCAGCAGCTTGCAAGGGGGCGGTTCACCCCTCCACTTT	CASSLQGGGSPLHF
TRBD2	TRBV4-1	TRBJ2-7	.	TGCGCCAGCAGCCAAGAAATCCAAGAGGCGGGAGGCTCCTACGAGCAGTACTTC	CASSQEIQEAGGSYEQYF
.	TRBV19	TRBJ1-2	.	TGTGCCAGTATAGATGGGAATGGCTACACCTTC	CASIDGNGYTF
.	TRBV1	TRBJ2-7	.	TGCACCAGCAGCCATTTCCCGCCCCCTGGGCAGGGTCGTAGCGAGCAGTACTTC	CTSSHFPPPGQGRSEQYF
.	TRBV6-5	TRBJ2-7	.	TGTGCCAGCAGTCTTCAGGGGGGGGCAACGGACGAGCAGTACTTC	CASSLQGGATDEQYF
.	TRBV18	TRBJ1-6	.	TGTGCCAGCTCACTGGTCTTCTCCTATAATTCACCCCTCCACTTT	CASSLVFSYNSPLHF
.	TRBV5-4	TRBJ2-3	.	TGTGCCAGCAGCTTGGGGGGTACAGGGTTCGCAGATACGCAGTATTTT	CASSLGGTGFADTQYF
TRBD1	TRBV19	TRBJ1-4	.	TGTGCCAGCACAACTTTGGGGACAGCTAATGAAAAACTGTTTTTT	CASTTLGTANEKLFF
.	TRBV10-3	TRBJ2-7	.	TGTGCCATCAGTTTTGACCGCGAGCAGTACTTC	CAISFDREQYF
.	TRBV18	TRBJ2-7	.	TGTGCCAGCTCACGGACAGATTACGAGCAGTACTTC	CASSRTDYEQYF
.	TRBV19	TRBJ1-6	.	TGTGCCAGTAGTAGGGACACCATCTCCTATAATTCACCCCTCCACTTT	CASSRDTISYNSPLHF
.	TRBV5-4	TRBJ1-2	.	TGTGCCAGCAGCTCAGGGTATGGCTACACCTTC	CASSSGYGYTF
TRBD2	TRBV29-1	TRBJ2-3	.	TGCAGCGTTGAAGGACTAGCGGGGGGGCTCGATACGCAGTATTTT	CSVEGLAGGLDTQYF
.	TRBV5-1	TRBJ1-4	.	TGCGCCAGCAGCTTGAGTGCTCAGGGGCGAGGTGAAAAACTGTTTTTT	CASSLSAQGRGEKLFF
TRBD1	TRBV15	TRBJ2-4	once	TGTGCCACCAGCAGACCTCTCGGGACAGGGTCGGCTCAGTACTTC	CATSRPLGTGSAQYF
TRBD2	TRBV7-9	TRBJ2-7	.	TGTGCCAGCAGCCCCGGGGGGGGCTACGAGCAGTACTTC	CASSPGGGYEQYF
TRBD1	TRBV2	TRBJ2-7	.	TGTGCCAGCCAGGGACAGGGGAGCTACGAGCAGTACTTC	CASQGQGSYEQYF
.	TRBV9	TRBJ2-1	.	TGTGCCAGCAGCGTACCGATCACGGGAGTTAGCGGCGATGAGCAGTTCTTC	CASSVPITGVSGDEQFF
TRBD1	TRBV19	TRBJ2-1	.	TGTGCCAGTAGCCCGGGACAGGGAACCTACAATGAGCAGTTCTTC	CASSPGQGTYNEQFF
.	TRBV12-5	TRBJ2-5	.	TGTGCTACCACACTAGCTACCCAGACCCAGTACTTC	CATTLATQTQYF